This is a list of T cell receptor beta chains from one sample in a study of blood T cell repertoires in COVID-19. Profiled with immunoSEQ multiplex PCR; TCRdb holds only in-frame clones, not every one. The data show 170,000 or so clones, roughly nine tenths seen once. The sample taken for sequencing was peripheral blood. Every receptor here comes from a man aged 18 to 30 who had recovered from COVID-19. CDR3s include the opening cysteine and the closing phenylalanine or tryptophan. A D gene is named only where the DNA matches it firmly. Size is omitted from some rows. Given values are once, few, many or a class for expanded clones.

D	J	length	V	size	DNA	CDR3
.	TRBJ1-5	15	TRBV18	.	TGTGCCAGCTCAACTGGACAGATAGACAATCAGCCCCAGCATTTT	CASSTGQIDNQPQHF
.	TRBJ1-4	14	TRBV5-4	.	TGTGCCAGCAGCCCGGGGGTAACTAATGAAAAACTGTTTTTT	CASSPGVTNEKLFF
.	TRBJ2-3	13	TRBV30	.	TGTGCCTGGAGTCTCGGAGCCCAATCCACGCAGTATTTT	CAWSLGAQSTQYF
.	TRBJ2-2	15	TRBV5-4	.	TGTGCCAGCAGCTTAGCCGGACTCCGGTCGGGGGAGCTGTTTTTT	CASSLAGLRSGELFF
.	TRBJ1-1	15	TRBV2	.	TGTGCCAGCAGTGTCTCGACAGACCTGAACACTGAAGCTTTCTTT	CASSVSTDLNTEAFF
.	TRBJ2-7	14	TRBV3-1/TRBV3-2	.	TGTGCCAGCAGCCACGACAGGCGTTTGGACGAGCAGTACTTC	CASSHDRRLDEQYF
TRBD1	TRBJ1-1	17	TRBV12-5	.	TGTGCTAGTGGTTTTGCCGTGACCGGGACAGGGCTCACTGAAGCTTTCTTT	CASGFAVTGTGLTEAFF
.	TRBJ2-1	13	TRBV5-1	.	TGCGCCAGCAGGGAGGGAACGTACGATGAGCAGTTCTTC	CASREGTYDEQFF
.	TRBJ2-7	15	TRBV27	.	TGTGCCAGCAGTTTATTAAGTGCCAGGAGGGACGAGCAGTACTTC	CASSLLSARRDEQYF
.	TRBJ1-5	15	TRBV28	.	TGTGCCAGCAGTAGTGGGGGGGCGGGAGAGAGGCCCCAGCATTTT	CASSSGGAGERPQHF
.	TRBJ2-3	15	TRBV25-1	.	TGTGCCAGCAGCCATACCCGGGGTACGGGCGATACGCAGTATTTT	CASSHTRGTGDTQYF
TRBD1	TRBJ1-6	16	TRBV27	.	TGTGCCAGCAGTTTGGGGACAGGGGGATTTAATTCACCCCTCCACTTT	CASSLGTGGFNSPLHF
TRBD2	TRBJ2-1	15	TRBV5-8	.	TGTGCCAGCAGATTTACTAGCGGGAGAGGCAATGAGCAGTTCTTC	CASRFTSGRGNEQFF
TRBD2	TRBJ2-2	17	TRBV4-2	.	TGTGCCAGCAGCCAGGTTTTAGCGGGACAGAACACCGGGGAGCTGTTTTTT	CASSQVLAGQNTGELFF
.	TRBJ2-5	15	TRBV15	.	TGTGCCACCAGCAGAGCCCTAGAGGTAGAAGAGACCCAGTACTTC	CATSRALEVEETQYF
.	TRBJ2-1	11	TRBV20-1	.	TGCAGTGCTAGCGGGGAGTGGGAGCAGTTCTTC	CSASGEWEQFF
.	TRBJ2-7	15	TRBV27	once	TGTGCCAGCAGTCTTGTCGAAAGCGCCGCCTACGAGCAGTACTTC	CASSLVESAAYEQYF
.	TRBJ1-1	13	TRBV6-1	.	TGTGCCAGCAGTGAAGCGCTTAACAGTGAAGCTTTCTTT	CASSEALNSEAFF
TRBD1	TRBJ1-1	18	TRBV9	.	TGTGCCAGCAGCGTAACCGGGACAGGGGCCAGCAAGAACACTGAAGCTTTCTTT	CASSVTGTGASKNTEAFF
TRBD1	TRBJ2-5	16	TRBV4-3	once	TGCGCCAGCAGCCAAGCCGGGACAGGGAGCCAAGAGACCCAGTACTTC	CASSQAGTGSQETQYF
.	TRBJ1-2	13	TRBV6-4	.	TGTGCCAGCAGTGATGGGCCTGCGGGTGGCTACACCTTC	CASSDGPAGGYTF
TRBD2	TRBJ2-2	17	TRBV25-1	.	TGTGCCAGCAGTGAACGGGCTAGCGGGAGAGGAACCGGGGAGCTGTTTTTT	CASSERASGRGTGELFF
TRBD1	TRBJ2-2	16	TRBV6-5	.	TGTGCCAGCAGTTCCGGACAGGGGATGCGCACCGGGGAGCTGTTTTTT	CASSSGQGMRTGELFF
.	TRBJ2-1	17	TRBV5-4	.	TGTGCCAGCAGCTCCTTTGGTCCTTCAGATAATTTCAATGAGCAGTTCTTC	CASSSFGPSDNFNEQFF